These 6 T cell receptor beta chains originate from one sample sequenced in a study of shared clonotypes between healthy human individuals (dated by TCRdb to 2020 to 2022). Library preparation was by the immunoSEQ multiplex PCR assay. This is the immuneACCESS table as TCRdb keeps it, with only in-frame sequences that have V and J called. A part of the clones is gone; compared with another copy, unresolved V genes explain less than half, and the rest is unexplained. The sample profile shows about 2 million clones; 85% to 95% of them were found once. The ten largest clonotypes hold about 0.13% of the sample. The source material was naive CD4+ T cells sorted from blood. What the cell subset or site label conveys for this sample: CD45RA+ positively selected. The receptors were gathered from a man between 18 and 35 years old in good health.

CDR3 DNA sequence: TGTGCCAGCAGGCGGGACGAGTACAATGAGCAGTTCTTC. As protein: CASRRDEYNEQFF. The rearrangement uses TRBV6-1 and TRBJ2-1, with D possibly being TRBD2 (6 bases). The CDR3 sequence is 13 residues long. Germline V gene data show CDR1 as MNHNS and CDR2 as SASEGT. Trimming took 6 bases from V and 4 from J, leaving 10 bases between them.

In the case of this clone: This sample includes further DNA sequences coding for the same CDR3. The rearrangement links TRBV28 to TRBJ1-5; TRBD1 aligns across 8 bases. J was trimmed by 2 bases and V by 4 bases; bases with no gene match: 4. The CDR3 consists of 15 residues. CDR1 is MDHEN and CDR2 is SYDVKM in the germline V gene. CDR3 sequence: CASSSQGAGNQPQHF. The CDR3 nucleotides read TGTGCCAGCAGTTCCCAGGGGGCGGGCAATCAGCCCCAGCATTTT.

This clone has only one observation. CDR3 loop: CASQDRGWVNIQYF. DNA for the CDR3: TGTGCCAGCCAAGACAGGGGGTGGGTAAACATTCAGTACTTC. This sequence joins TRBV6-1 and TRBJ2-4; TRBD1 aligns across 9 bases. The germline V gene encodes CDR1 MNHNS and CDR2 SASEGT. V dropped 8 bases and J dropped 6; count of bases not matched to a gene: 8. The CDR3 is 14 residues long.

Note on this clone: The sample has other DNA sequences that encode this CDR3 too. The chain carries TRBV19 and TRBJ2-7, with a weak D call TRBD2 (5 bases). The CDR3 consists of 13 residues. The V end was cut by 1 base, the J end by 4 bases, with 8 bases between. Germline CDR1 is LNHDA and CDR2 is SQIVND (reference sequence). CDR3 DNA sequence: TGTGCCAGTAGTATAGGTCGGGGTTACGAGCAGTACTTC. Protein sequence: CASSIGRGYEQYF.

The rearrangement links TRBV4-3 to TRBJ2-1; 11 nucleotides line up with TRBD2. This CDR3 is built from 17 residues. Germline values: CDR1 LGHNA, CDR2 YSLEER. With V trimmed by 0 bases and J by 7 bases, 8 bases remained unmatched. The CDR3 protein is CASSQDLLTSGNNEQFF. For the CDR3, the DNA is TGCGCCAGCAGCCAAGATCTGTTGACTAGCGGGAATAATGAGCAGTTCTTC.

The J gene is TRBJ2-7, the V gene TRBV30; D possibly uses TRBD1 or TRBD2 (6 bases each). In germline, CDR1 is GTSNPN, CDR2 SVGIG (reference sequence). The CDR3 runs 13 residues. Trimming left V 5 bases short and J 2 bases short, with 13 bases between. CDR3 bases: TGTGCCTGGGGCAAGGGGGGCGCCTACGAGCAGTACTTC. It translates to CAWGKGGAYEQYF.